This T cell receptor (beta chain) was identified during a study of CD8+ T cells in alopecia areata. The overall study: Patients received oral tofacitinib, 5 to 10 mg twice daily, for moderate-to-severe alopecia areata. Patients remained on tofacitinib for 6 to 18 months and then went 6 months without it.

As part of sample collection, lesional scalp punch biopsies and peripheral blood were taken from alopecia areata patients. A note on this clone: The junction departs from germline at one end; a sequencing error may be responsible.

Investigators isolated RNA and reverse transcribed it into cDNA to act as the sequencing template. Data came from immunoSEQ multiplex PCR; TCRdb stores just in-frame clones and leaves some out. This table holds some 56,000 clones, roughly 96% found once. The receptor comes from a human donor with alopecia areata. The specimen was CD8+ T cells sorted from blood, collected at week 0.

The CDR3 reads CAGSPDSLYGYTF. In nucleotides, the CDR3 is TGTGCCGGCAGCCCGGACAGCTTGTATGGCTACACCTTC. This rearrangement joins TRBV7-8 to TRBJ1-2; a weak D match, TRBD1 (6 bases). The CDR3 is made up of 13 amino acids. Germline CDR1 SGHVS, CDR2 FQNEAQ.